This T cell receptor (beta chain) was captured in a study of T cells in Graves' hyperthyroidism and ophthalmopathy. Germline CDR1 is MGHRA and CDR2 is YSYEKL. After removal of 0 bases from V and 5 bases from J, the junction contained 9 bases not matched to a gene. The CDR3 length is 16 residues. Broader study findings: A model built on 13 V-J features separated ophthalmopathy from stable hyperthyroidism. Before onset, ophthalmopathy was predicted by the model a median roughly 6.4 months earlier.

Amplified TCR beta CDR3 regions came from RNA transcripts. First-round RT-PCR of the TCR CDR3 relied on the HTBI primer set. TCRdb called the multiplex PCR reads again in MiXCR, with one record for every CDR3 protein. Of a few hundred thousand distinct CDR3 sequences in the sample, less than 25% were seen once. Thyroid ultrasound and orbital computed tomography, with clinical symptoms and serum thyroxine and TRAb, informed diagnoses. PBMCs were collected from an approximately 10 ml volume of fresh peripheral blood. A note on this clonotype: Its antigen is unidentified.

Sequencing was carried out using blood. This receptor was identified in a man between 18 and 35 years old with Graves' hyperthyroidism. This chain connects TRBV4-1 to TRBJ1-2, with 7 bases aligning to TRBD1. The CDR3 coding sequence is TGCGCCAGCAGCCAAGATCGGTCCAGGGGGAAGTATGGCTACACCTTC. It encodes CASSQDRSRGKYGYTF.